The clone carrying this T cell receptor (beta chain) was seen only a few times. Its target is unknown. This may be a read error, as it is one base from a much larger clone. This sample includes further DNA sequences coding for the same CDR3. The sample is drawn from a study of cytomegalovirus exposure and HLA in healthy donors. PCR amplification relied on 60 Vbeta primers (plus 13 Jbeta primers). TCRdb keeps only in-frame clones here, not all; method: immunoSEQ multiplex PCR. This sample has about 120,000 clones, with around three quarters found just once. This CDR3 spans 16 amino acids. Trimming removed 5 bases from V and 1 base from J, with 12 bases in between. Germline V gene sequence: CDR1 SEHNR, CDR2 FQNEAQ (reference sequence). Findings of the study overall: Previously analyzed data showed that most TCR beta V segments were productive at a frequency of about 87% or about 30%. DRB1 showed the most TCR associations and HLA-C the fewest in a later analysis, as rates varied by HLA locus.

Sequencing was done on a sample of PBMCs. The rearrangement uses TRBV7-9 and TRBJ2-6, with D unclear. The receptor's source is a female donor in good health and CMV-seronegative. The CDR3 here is CASSQDGPSGANVLTF. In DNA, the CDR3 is TGTGCCAGCAGCCAAGATGGGCCTTCTGGGGCCAACGTCCTGACTTTC.